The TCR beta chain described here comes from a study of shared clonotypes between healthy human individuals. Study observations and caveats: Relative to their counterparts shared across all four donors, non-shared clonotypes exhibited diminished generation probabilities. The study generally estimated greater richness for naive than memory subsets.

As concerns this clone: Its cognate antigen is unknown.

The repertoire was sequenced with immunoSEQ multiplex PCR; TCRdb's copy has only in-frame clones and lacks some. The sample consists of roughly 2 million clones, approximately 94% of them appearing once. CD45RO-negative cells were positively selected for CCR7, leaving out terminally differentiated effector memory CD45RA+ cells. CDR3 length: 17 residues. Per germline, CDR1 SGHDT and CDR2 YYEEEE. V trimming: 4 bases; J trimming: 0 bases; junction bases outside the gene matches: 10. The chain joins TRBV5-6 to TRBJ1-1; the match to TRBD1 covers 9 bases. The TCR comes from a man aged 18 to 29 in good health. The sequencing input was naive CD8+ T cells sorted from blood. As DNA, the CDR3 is TGTGCCAGCAGCCCCGGGACAGGGACCTCCATGAACACTGAAGCTTTCTTT. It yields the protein CASSPGTGTSMNTEAFF.